Listed below are T cell receptor beta chains from one sample, sequenced in a study of shared clonotypes between healthy human individuals. Only in-frame clones appear in the TCRdb table, and some are missing; sequencing was by immunoSEQ multiplex PCR. The table records hundreds of thousands of clones, approximately 79% of them present only once. Sequenced sample: memory CD4+ T cells sorted from blood. The receptors were sampled from a woman younger than 45 in good health. The CDR3 runs from the conserved cysteine through the conserved F or W. The D gene is left open where the match is weak. Rows give clone size only sometimes, using once, few, many, or a class for an expanded clone.

V,size,J,D,DNA,CDR3
TRBV4-2,once,TRBJ1-4,-,TGTGCCAGCAGCCAAGTGGGGGGTGCTAATGAAAAACTGTTTTTT,CASSQVGGANEKLFF
TRBV7-2,-,TRBJ1-2,-,TGTGCCAGCAGCTTCGACTCTAACTATGGCTACACCTTC,CASSFDSNYGYTF
TRBV30,-,TRBJ2-7,-,TGTGCCTGGGCTTCGGGATCGGGTCGCGAGCAGTACTTC,CAWASGSGREQYF
TRBV6-6,-,TRBJ2-2,-,TGTGCCAGCAGCCCCATTTCGAACACCGGGGAGCTGTTTTTT,CASSPISNTGELFF
TRBV5-1,few,TRBJ1-3,TRBD1,TGCGCCAGCAGCCAAAGGACAGGAGGACTCTCTGGAAACACCATATATTTT,CASSQRTGGLSGNTIYF
TRBV5-1,-,TRBJ2-3,-,TGCGCCAGCAGCTTAACGGGAGTAACAGATACGCAGTATTTT,CASSLTGVTDTQYF
TRBV9,many,TRBJ2-2,-,TGTGCCAGCAGCATGAACACCGGGGAGCTGTTTTTT,CASSMNTGELFF
TRBV6-6,-,TRBJ2-5,-,TGTGCCAGCAGCCCAGAGGGGGGGGAGACCCAGTACTTC,CASSPEGGETQYF
TRBV11-2,-,TRBJ2-7,-,TGTGCCAGCAGCCGACGACGCTACGAGCAGTACTTC,CASSRRRYEQYF
TRBV11-2,-,TRBJ2-2,TRBD2,TGTGCCAGCAGCCCCGCGAGACTAGCGGGAGTTGCCACCGGGGAGCTGTTTTTT,CASSPARLAGVATGELFF
TRBV15,-,TRBJ2-5,TRBD1,TGTGCCACCAGCGAAAACAGGGGAGAGACCCAGTACTTC,CATSENRGETQYF
TRBV5-1,-,TRBJ1-4,TRBD1,TGCGCCAGCAGCTTTACAGGGGGGACTAATGAAAAACTGTTTTTT,CASSFTGGTNEKLFF
TRBV19,-,TRBJ2-7,-,TGTGCCAGCCAAGGGGTCAGGCACGAGCAGTACTTC,CASQGVRHEQYF
TRBV28,-,TRBJ1-5,TRBD1,TGTGCCAGCAGGCCTATACAGGGGAGGAATCAGCCCCAGCATTTT,CASRPIQGRNQPQHF
TRBV7-6,few,TRBJ2-3,-,TGTGCCAGCACCCTCTCGTCGGGAAACACAGATACGCAGTATTTT,CASTLSSGNTDTQYF
TRBV6-5,few,TRBJ2-7,TRBD2,TGTGCCAGCAGTTCTCGACTAGCGGGGTCGTCCTACGAGCAGTACTTC,CASSSRLAGSSYEQYF
TRBV11-2,-,TRBJ1-2,TRBD1,TGTGCCAGCAGCTTAGACAGGGGGCATGGCTACACCTTC,CASSLDRGHGYTF
TRBV7-2,-,TRBJ2-1,TRBD2,TGTGCCAGCAGCGTAGGACTAGCGGGGGGCAATGAGCAGTTCTTC,CASSVGLAGGNEQFF
TRBV6-6,-,TRBJ2-7,TRBD1,TGTGCCAGCAGTCGGACAGGCCTATCGTCCTACGAGCAGTACTTC,CASSRTGLSSYEQYF
TRBV7-6,-,TRBJ2-2,TRBD1,TGTGCCAGCAGCAAGGACAGGCCGGACGGGGAGCTGTTTTTT,CASSKDRPDGELFF
TRBV5-1,-,TRBJ2-2,-,TGCGCCAGCAGCTCCCGGAACACCGGGGAGCTGTTTTTT,CASSSRNTGELFF
TRBV6-5,-,TRBJ2-5,-,TGTGCCAGCAGCCCCCCAGGAAGGGAGACCCAGTACTTC,CASSPPGRETQYF
TRBV7-9,-,TRBJ2-7,-,TGTGCCAGCAGCTCGTCTGGCGAGTTCTACGAGCAGTACTTC,CASSSSGEFYEQYF
TRBV5-6,-,TRBJ2-7,-,TGTGCCAGCAGGCCCTGGAGGGCCCGGAACGAGCAGTACTTC,CASRPWRARNEQYF
TRBV30,-,TRBJ2-7,-,TGTGCCTGGAGTTGGTCAGCACAGATCGAGCAGTACTTC,CAWSWSAQIEQYF
TRBV29-1,many,TRBJ2-7,TRBD1,TGCAGCGTTGTTGGGTGGTCAGGGGGCAACGAGCAGTACTTC,CSVVGWSGGNEQYF
TRBV6-5,medium-sized,TRBJ2-7,-,TGTGCCAGCAGTTCGTCGTGGCAGGGGAGTTCCTACGAGCAGTACTTC,CASSSSWQGSSYEQYF
TRBV4-1,-,TRBJ1-5,TRBD1,TGCGCCAGCAGCCCACCTAGGGGGACAGAGAATAATCAGCCCCAGCATTTT,CASSPPRGTENNQPQHF
TRBV10-2,-,TRBJ1-5,-,TGCGCCAGCAGTGAACAGGGTACTCAGCCCCAGCATTTT,CASSEQGTQPQHF
TRBV7-2,few,TRBJ2-2,-,TGTGCCAGCAGCTTCAGGACAGCAAACACCGGGGAGCTGTTTTTT,CASSFRTANTGELFF
TRBV11-2,-,TRBJ2-1,-,TGTGCCAGCAGTTGGGGTGCGTGGGGCCTTGCCCGGGAGCAGTTCTTC,CASSWGAWGLAREQFF